This T cell receptor (beta chain) was captured by sequencing in a study of shared clonotypes between healthy human individuals. Every subset's genomic DNA went evenly onto several immunoSEQ plates. The protocol was immunoSEQ multiplex PCR, while the TCRdb copy is restricted to in-frame clones and leaves out a portion. The sample has some 2,500,000 clones; around 93% are singletons. V shed 0 bases and J 8 bases; nucleotides not matched to a gene: 8. Germline V gene sequence: CDR1 SGHRS, CDR2 YFSETQ. The CDR3 length is 15 residues. Overall study results and limits: As a rule, naive subsets had a larger estimated richness than memory subsets.

Concerning this clone: Its antigen is unidentified.

The chain combines TRBV5-1 with TRBJ2-1, with 7 bases lining up with TRBD2. The source is a young man in good health. Some clones in this sample may be carry-over from other donors' samples. Sequencing was carried out using naive CD4+ T cells from PBMCs. The sample's subset: CD45RA+ positively selected. CDR3 region: CASSLGSGTTDEQFF. CDR3 DNA: TGCGCCAGCAGCTTGGGGTCAGGGACTACCGATGAGCAGTTCTTC.